This T cell receptor (beta chain) is drawn from a study of radiotherapy plus CTLA-4 blockade in lung cancer. Measured with immunoSEQ multiplex PCR; TCRdb has only the in-frame clones, and not every one. Seen here are about 80,000 clones, about 86% observed once, and the top ten hold more than 2%. Looked up from germline, CDR1 is SEHNR and CDR2 is FQNEAQ (reference sequence). The CDR3 length is 19 residues. Ipilimumab CTLA-4 blockade and focal radiation were given to patients with chemo-refractory metastatic non-small-cell lung cancer. The chain joins TRBV7-9 to TRBJ2-5; 11 nucleotides align to TRBD1. Matching the DNA end better, TRBJ2-7 makes the J call doubtful. The sequenced sample was peripheral blood, obtained from a patient treated with radiotherapy plus ipilimumab. This clonotype originated in a human donor with non-small cell lung cancer who had a partial response to radiotherapy plus ipilimumab. CDR3 nucleotide sequence: TGTGCCAGCAGCTTAGCCCGGACAGGGGGCTTCTCAAGCTCCTACGAGCAGTACTTC. It translates to CASSLARTGGFSSSYEQYF.